This TCR beta chain was sequenced during a study of neurological immune-mediated disorders. TCRdb recomputed calls from the 5' RACE reads with MiXCR, one row per CDR3 protein. The sample contains roughly 80,000 distinct CDR3 sequences, 10% of which appear only once. In germline, CDR1 is SGHTA, CDR2 FQGNSA. Trimming pared 5 bases from V and 0 bases from J, leaving 12 bases between. CDR3 length equals 15 residues. The TCR sequence derives from a man aged 35 to 55 in good health. J is TRBJ2-3 and V is TRBV7-2, with D tentatively TRBD2 (5 bases). The material sequenced was PBMCs. The CDR3 DNA is TGTGCCAGCAGCCAAAGCGGATCTAGCACAGATACGCAGTATTTT. Amino acids: CASSQSGSSTDTQYF.